One T cell receptor beta chain is described in this entry. Next came a second PCR, run for about 6 to 11 cycles, which used a sample-barcoded 5' primer along with a J-beta primer mix. TCRdb analysed the 5' RACE reads with MiXCR anew, one entry per CDR3 protein. The table has more than 900,000 distinct CDR3 sequences, about 27% seen once. The data were obtained in a study of blood T cells in healthy people across ages. There are 14 residues in the CDR3. CDR1 DFQATT and CDR2 SNEGSKA come from the germline V gene (reference sequence). V was cut by 6 bases and J by 0 bases, with 14 bases left in between. These sequences were also reported in another study, on T cells of mothers and their children. That source reports: The authors detected no persistent microchimeric T cell clones.

This chain uses TRBV20-1 with TRBJ1-1; D uncertain. The TCR was taken from a woman aged 40 to 55 in good health. The sample consisted of blood. The CDR3 loop reads CSARPDNMNTEAFF. DNA of the CDR3: TGCAGTGCCCGGCCAGACAATATGAACACTGAAGCTTTCTTT.